Ten or more counts support the clone carrying this T cell receptor beta chain. This record comes from a study of CD8 T cells in ankylosing spondylitis. The ends lost 6 bases at V and 5 bases at J; junction bases unmatched: 12. This CDR3 has 15 amino acids. Germline V gene data show CDR1 as DFQATT and CDR2 as SNEGSKA (reference sequence). TCRdb recomputed calls from the 5' RACE reads with MiXCR, one row per CDR3 protein. The sample includes approximately 140,000 distinct CDR3 sequences, approximately 10% of them seen just once. The sequencing sample was made of blood, either unsorted or a sorted T cell fraction (not recorded which). The receptor's source is a male donor with ankylosing spondylitis or in good health (not recorded which). The chain couples TRBV20-1 to TRBJ1-5, with TRBD1 matching over 8 bases. DNA of the CDR3: TGCAGTGCCCAACCTCCGGGACAGGTGGATCAGCCCCAGCATTTT. This codes for CSAQPPGQVDQPQHF.